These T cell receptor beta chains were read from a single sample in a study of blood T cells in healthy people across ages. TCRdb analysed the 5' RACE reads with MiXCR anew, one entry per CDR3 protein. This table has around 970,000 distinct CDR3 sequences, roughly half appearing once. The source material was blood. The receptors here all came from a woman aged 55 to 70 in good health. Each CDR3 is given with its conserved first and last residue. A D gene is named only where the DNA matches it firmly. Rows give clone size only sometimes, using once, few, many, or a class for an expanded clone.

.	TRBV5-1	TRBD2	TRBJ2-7	TGCGCCAGCAGCCCGTTCCCCAATCTAGCGGGAGTCCTAGCCTACGAGCAGTACTTC	CASSPFPNLAGVLAYEQYF
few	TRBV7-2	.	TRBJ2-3	TGTGCCAGCAGCTTAATTGGGTCGGATACGCAGTATTTT	CASSLIGSDTQYF
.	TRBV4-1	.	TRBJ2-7	TGCGCCAGCAGCCAAGAGGGGTCGACTTACCCCTACGAGCAGTACTTC	CASSQEGSTYPYEQYF
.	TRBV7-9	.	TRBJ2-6	TGTGCCGTCGGGAGTATGTCTGGGGCCAACGTCCTGACTTTC	CAVGSMSGANVLTF
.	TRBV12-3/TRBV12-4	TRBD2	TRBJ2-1	TGTGCCAGCACCCAAGGACTAGCGGGAGTTGGGGAGCAGTTCTTC	CASTQGLAGVGEQFF
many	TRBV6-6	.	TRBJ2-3	TGTGCCAGCAGTTACGGCGCGGGGTCTAGCACAGATACGCAGTATTTT	CASSYGAGSSTDTQYF
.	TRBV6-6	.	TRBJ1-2	TGTACCAGCAGTACGGACGGCTATGGCTACACCTTC	CTSSTDGYGYTF
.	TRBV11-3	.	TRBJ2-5	TGTGCCAGCAGCCCACAGGGTGTTAAGACCCAGTACTTC	CASSPQGVKTQYF
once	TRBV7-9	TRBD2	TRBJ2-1	TGTGCCAGCTCCGGGGGGTCTAGCGGGAGACGGGAGCAGTTCTTC	CASSGGSSGRREQFF
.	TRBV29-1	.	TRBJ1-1	TGCAGCGTCCTGGGGGACACTGAAGCTTTCTTT	CSVLGDTEAFF
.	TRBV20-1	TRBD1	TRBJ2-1	TGCAGTGCTAGAGACCAGGGGACAGGGTTAGTAAATGAGCAGTTCTTC	CSARDQGTGLVNEQFF
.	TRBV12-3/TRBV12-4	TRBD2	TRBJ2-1	TGTGCCAGCACCATTGGGACTAGCGGATACAATGAGCAGTTCTTC	CASTIGTSGYNEQFF
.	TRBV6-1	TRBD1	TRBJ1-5	TGTGCCAGCAAGGAGTCCTGGGACAGACCATATAGCAATCAGCCCCAGCATTTT	CASKESWDRPYSNQPQHF
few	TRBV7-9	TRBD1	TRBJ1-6	TGTGCCAGCAGCCGGGACAGACAGCCAAGCTCCTATAATTCACCCCTCCACTTT	CASSRDRQPSSYNSPLHF
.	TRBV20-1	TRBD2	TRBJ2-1	TGCAGTGCTACCGCGGGACTAGGTCACAATGAGCAGTTCTTC	CSATAGLGHNEQFF
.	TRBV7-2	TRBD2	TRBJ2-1	TGTGCCAGCAAGCCGGGACTAGCGATAAGGGAGCAGTTCTTC	CASKPGLAIREQFF
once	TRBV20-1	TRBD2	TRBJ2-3	TGCAGTGCTACCGGGAGGAGGTCAGATACGCAGTATTTT	CSATGRRSDTQYF